These T cell receptor beta chains were read from a single sample in a study of T-cell reconstitution after alpha-beta-depleted transplantation in children. TCRdb analysed the PCR reads with MiXCR anew, one entry per CDR3 protein. The sample consists of about 640,000 distinct CDR3 sequences, roughly 17% of them appearing once. The starting material was PBMCs from the stem cell graft donor, obtained from the stem cell graft. The receptors come from a human donor who donated a stem cell graft to a child with acute myeloid leukemia. CDR3s include the opening cysteine and the closing phenylalanine or tryptophan. The order of the fields is CDR3 protein, CDR3 DNA, clone size, J gene, V gene, D gene. A D gene is named only where the DNA matches it firmly. The size entry is marked missing in some rows and otherwise reads once, few, many or a size class.

CDR3: CALWTGYNSPLHF; DNA: TGTGCCTTGTGGACAGGGTACAATTCACCCCTCCACTTT; size: NA; J: TRBJ1-6; V: TRBV2; D: TRBD1
CDR3: CATGSTDTQYF; DNA: TGTGCCACAGGGAGCACAGATACGCAGTATTTT; size: many; J: TRBJ2-3; V: TRBV7-2; D: NA
CDR3: CSARDRRTGGGYNEQFF; DNA: TGCAGTGCTAGAGATCGAAGGACAGGGGGCGGGTATAATGAGCAGTTCTTC; size: many; J: TRBJ2-1; V: TRBV20-1; D: TRBD1
CDR3: CASSLVMGETQYF; DNA: TGTGCCAGCAGCTTAGTTATGGGGGAGACCCAGTACTTC; size: many; J: TRBJ2-5; V: TRBV7-2; D: NA
CDR3: CSAGQTPGANVLTF; DNA: TGCAGTGCTGGACAGACCCCTGGGGCCAACGTCCTGACTTTC; size: many; J: TRBJ2-6; V: TRBV20-1; D: NA
CDR3: CASSPRVYGGTQYF; DNA: TGTGCCAGCAGCCCTCGGGTCTACGGGGGTACGCAGTATTTT; size: NA; J: TRBJ2-3; V: TRBV7-2; D: NA
CDR3: CASSQAVLNTEAFF; DNA: TGCGCCAGCAGTCAGGCAGTCCTGAACACTGAAGCTTTCTTT; size: many; J: TRBJ1-1; V: TRBV4-1; D: NA
CDR3: CASSLSSGLGQPQHF; DNA: TGTGCCAGCAGCTTATCATCAGGGCTGGGTCAGCCCCAGCATTTT; size: NA; J: TRBJ1-5; V: TRBV7-2; D: NA
CDR3: CATSSRDHSTDTQYF; DNA: TGTGCCACCAGCTCCCGGGACCATAGCACAGATACGCAGTATTTT; size: few; J: TRBJ2-3; V: TRBV15; D: NA
CDR3: CASSYSGGPNEQFF; DNA: TGTGCCAGCAGCTATAGCGGGGGGCCAAATGAGCAGTTCTTC; size: NA; J: TRBJ2-1; V: TRBV5-6; D: TRBD2
CDR3: CASSLGGAYNEQFF; DNA: TGTGCCAGCAGTCTTGGGGGGGCTTACAATGAGCAGTTCTTC; size: many; J: TRBJ2-1; V: TRBV12-3/TRBV12-4; D: NA
CDR3: CSARKGYNEQFF; DNA: TGCAGTGCAAGGAAGGGGTACAATGAGCAGTTCTTC; size: many; J: TRBJ2-1; V: TRBV20-1; D: NA
CDR3: CSARAGGSNQPQHF; DNA: TGCAGTGCTAGGGCAGGGGGAAGCAATCAGCCCCAGCATTTT; size: many; J: TRBJ1-5; V: TRBV20-1; D: TRBD1
CDR3: CSAKVSNQPQHF; DNA: TGCAGTGCTAAGGTCAGCAATCAGCCCCAGCATTTT; size: many; J: TRBJ1-5; V: TRBV20-1; D: NA
CDR3: CSASTPTVNTEAFF; DNA: TGCAGTGCTAGTACACCAACAGTGAACACTGAAGCTTTCTTT; size: many; J: TRBJ1-1; V: TRBV20-1; D: NA
CDR3: CASSGDTMNTEAFF; DNA: TGTGCCAGCAGTGGGGACACGATGAACACTGAAGCTTTCTTT; size: few; J: TRBJ1-1; V: TRBV7-9; D: NA
CDR3: CASSLGRMTGTNTGELFF; DNA: TGTGCCAGCAGTTTAGGCCGAATGACAGGGACCAACACCGGGGAGCTGTTTTTT; size: few; J: TRBJ2-2; V: TRBV28; D: TRBD1
CDR3: CASSRIRNNEKLFF; DNA: TGTGCCAGCAGCCGGATAAGGAATAATGAAAAACTGTTTTTT; size: NA; J: TRBJ1-4; V: TRBV7-2; D: NA
CDR3: CASSGGTPNTGELFF; DNA: TGCGCCAGCAGCGGCGGGACACCGAACACCGGGGAGCTGTTTTTT; size: NA; J: TRBJ2-2; V: TRBV5-1; D: NA
CDR3: CSASPRNSVQYF; DNA: TGCAGTGCTAGCCCCCGGAACTCCGTTCAGTACTTC; size: many; J: TRBJ2-4; V: TRBV20-1; D: NA
CDR3: CASSQDGGRGEKLFF; DNA: TGCGCCAGCAGCCAAGACGGGGGTAGGGGTGAAAAACTGTTTTTT; size: NA; J: TRBJ1-4; V: TRBV4-1; D: NA
CDR3: CASSFAGHFVTEAFF; DNA: TGTGCCAGCAGTTTTGCGGGGCACTTCGTCACTGAAGCTTTCTTT; size: NA; J: TRBJ1-1; V: TRBV12-3/TRBV12-4; D: NA
CDR3: CATSRTLYNSPLHF; DNA: TGTGCCACCAGCAGGACATTATATAATTCACCCCTCCACTTT; size: NA; J: TRBJ1-6; V: TRBV15; D: NA
CDR3: CAWSEGGLYTF; DNA: TGTGCCTGGAGTGAGGGAGGGCTCTACACCTTC; size: NA; J: TRBJ1-2; V: TRBV30; D: NA
CDR3: CASSLNQGYYNEQFF; DNA: TGTGCCAGCAGCTTAAATCAGGGATACTACAATGAGCAGTTCTTC; size: few; J: TRBJ2-1; V: TRBV7-3; D: NA
CDR3: CASSPTGTTNTGELFF; DNA: TGTGCCAGCAGCCCGACCGGGACAACGAACACCGGGGAGCTGTTTTTT; size: NA; J: TRBJ2-2; V: TRBV3-1; D: NA
CDR3: CASSLGAGRRTNEKLFF; DNA: TGTGCCAGCAGCTTGGGGGCAGGGAGGAGGACTAATGAAAAACTGTTTTTT; size: few; J: TRBJ1-4; V: TRBV5-6; D: NA
CDR3: CASSLGGSGYTYEQYF; DNA: TGTGCCAGCAGTTTAGGGGGGAGTGGCTATACCTACGAGCAGTACTTC; size: NA; J: TRBJ2-7; V: TRBV27; D: NA
CDR3: CSASPRDRYTEAFF; DNA: TGCAGTGCTAGCCCCCGGGACAGATACACTGAAGCTTTCTTT; size: many; J: TRBJ1-1; V: TRBV20-1; D: TRBD1
CDR3: CASRDRRNGYTF; DNA: TGTGCCAGCAGGGACAGGCGCAATGGCTACACCTTC; size: many; J: TRBJ1-2; V: TRBV6-5; D: TRBD1
CDR3: CSASEKGGDPYEQYF; DNA: TGCAGTGCTAGTGAGAAGGGGGGGGACCCTTACGAGCAGTACTTC; size: NA; J: TRBJ2-7; V: TRBV20-1; D: NA
CDR3: CASSLMQGETQYF; DNA: TGTGCCAGCAGCTTGATGCAGGGCGAGACCCAGTACTTC; size: few; J: TRBJ2-5; V: TRBV5-5; D: NA
CDR3: CASSPDIYGYTF; DNA: TGCGCCAGCAGCCCGGACATCTATGGCTACACCTTC; size: many; J: TRBJ1-2; V: TRBV5-1; D: NA
CDR3: CSASGQGVTEAFF; DNA: TGCAGTGCTAGCGGACAGGGGGTAACTGAAGCTTTCTTT; size: many; J: TRBJ1-1; V: TRBV20-1; D: TRBD1
CDR3: CSASPPWGQLHGVTTGELFF; DNA: TGCAGTGCTAGTCCTCCTTGGGGCCAATTACACGGCGTGACCACCGGGGAGCTGTTTTTT; size: NA; J: TRBJ2-2; V: TRBV20-1; D: NA
CDR3: CSYVGIYEQYF; DNA: TGCAGCTACGTTGGCATCTACGAGCAGTACTTC; size: many; J: TRBJ2-7; V: TRBV29-1; D: NA
CDR3: CSPEAGGEAFF; DNA: TGCAGCCCCGAGGCGGGTGGGGAAGCTTTCTTT; size: many; J: TRBJ1-1; V: TRBV29-1; D: NA
CDR3: CASSFPDGGPEAFF; DNA: TGTGCCAGCAGCTTCCCGGATGGGGGACCTGAAGCTTTCTTT; size: NA; J: TRBJ1-1; V: TRBV7-2; D: NA
CDR3: CASSKGDLNEKLFF; DNA: TGTGCCAGCAGCAAGGGCGACCTCAATGAAAAACTGTTTTTT; size: once; J: TRBJ1-4; V: TRBV7-2; D: NA
CDR3: CASREAGTGEETQYF; DNA: TGTGCCAGCAGAGAAGCCGGGACAGGGGAGGAGACCCAGTACTTC; size: few; J: TRBJ2-5; V: TRBV12-3/TRBV12-4; D: TRBD1
CDR3: CCARDHLAGSSYNEQFF; DNA: TGCTGTGCTAGAGATCACCTGGCTGGTAGCTCCTACAATGAGCAGTTCTTC; size: NA; J: TRBJ2-1; V: TRBV20-1; D: NA
CDR3: CASSLLQGTQETQYF; DNA: TGTGCCAGCAGCCTTTTACAGGGGACACAAGAGACCCAGTACTTC; size: NA; J: TRBJ2-5; V: TRBV14; D: TRBD1
CDR3: CSATGSAALNTEAFF; DNA: TGCAGTGCAACCGGTTCCGCTGCATTGAACACTGAAGCTTTCTTT; size: NA; J: TRBJ1-1; V: TRBV20-1; D: NA